Below, 24 T cell receptor beta chains from the same sample are listed, as sequenced in a study of Ad26.COV2.S vaccination and SARS-CoV-2 variants. Noted treatment: approximately 18 received Ad26.COV2.S at low or high dose, single or two shots; five or six received placebo; per-sample allocation not given. At day 63 after the first vaccine or placebo injection, samples were drawn. The table came from immunoSEQ multiplex PCR; TCRdb's copy has only in-frame clones and leaves some out. The sample includes fewer than 600,000 clones, about 88% seen only once; the top ten take 1.5% to 2%. The source was peripheral blood, collected in a trial of Ad26.COV2.S vaccine versus placebo. These receptor sequences come from a person between 18 and 65 years old who received the Ad26.COV2.S COVID-19 vaccine or a placebo.

The CDR3 DNA is TGTGCCAGCAGCCCGACAGGCACAGATACGCAGTATTTT. Its protein product is CASSPTGTDTQYF. The chain uses TRBV4-2 and TRBJ2-3, with D perhaps TRBD1 (5 bases). Trimming took 4 bases from V and 1 from J, leaving 6 bases between them. CDR1 and CDR2 from the germline V gene are LGHNA and YNFKEQ. The CDR3 spans 13 residues.

The chain combines TRBV9 with TRBJ2-5, with 8 nucleotides matching TRBD2. Germline V gives CDR1 SGDLS, CDR2 YYNGEE. V was pared by 0 bases and J by 5 bases, with 12 bases of the junction left unmatched. This CDR3 region has 17 residues. DNA of the CDR3: TGTGCCAGCAGCGTAGGGACCGGCGATAGCGGGGTGGAGACCCAGTACTTC. Encoded protein: CASSVGTGDSGVETQYF.

Only one count was recorded for this clone. This sequence joins TRBV5-6 and TRBJ2-5; D gene uncertain. Trimming pared 0 bases from V and 5 bases from J, leaving 14 bases between. This CDR3 has 15 residues. The germline gives CDR1 SGHDT, CDR2 YYEEEE. The CDR3 DNA reads TGTGCCAGCAGCTTGGCCGGTCCCACCGAGGAGACCCAGTACTTC. It translates to CASSLAGPTEETQYF.

Regarding this clone: The same CDR3 can be traced to other DNA sequences in this sample. This chain connects TRBV9 to TRBJ2-7; 7 nucleotides line up with TRBD2. V was pared by 1 base and J by 4 bases, with 5 bases of the junction left unmatched. The CDR3 spans 14 residues. The germline V gene has CDR1 SGDLS and CDR2 YYNGEE. CDR3 loop: CASSVSSGSYEQYF. Written as DNA, the CDR3 is TGTGCCAGCAGCGTAAGTAGCGGGTCGTACGAGCAGTACTTC.

The chain links TRBV28 to TRBJ1-2; D is uncertain. V was clipped by 4 bases and J by 8 bases, with 11 bases between them. CDR1 is MDHEN and CDR2 is SYDVKM in the germline V gene. The CDR3 loop spans 12 amino acids. Here the CDR3 DNA reads TGTGCCAGCAGTTACCGAGAGGGCGGCTACACCTTC. Its translation: CASSYREGGYTF.

The chain carries TRBV6-6 and TRBJ2-3, with 8 bases aligning to TRBD2. This CDR3 region has 15 residues. Germline V gives CDR1 MNHNY, CDR2 SVGAGI (reference sequence). V trimming: 4 bases; J trimming: 2 bases; junction bases outside the gene matches: 5. CDR3 sequence: CASSSGGSYTDTQYF. In nucleotides, the CDR3 is TGTGCCAGCAGTTCGGGGGGGTCTTACACAGATACGCAGTATTTT.

The chain uses TRBV11-3 and TRBJ2-1; the match to TRBD1 covers 7 bases. The germline gives CDR1 SGHNT, CDR2 YENEEA. This CDR3 contains 19 residues. With V trimmed by 1 base and J by 5 bases, 17 bases remained unmatched. CDR3 nucleotides: TGTGCCAGCAGCTTAGCGGGACAGTCCCTCTTAACAACGAACAATGAGCAGTTCTTC. Encoded protein: CASSLAGQSLLTTNNEQFF.

This clone was recorded only once. V and J are TRBV14 and TRBJ1-2; TRBD1 aligns across 7 bases. Trimming removed 0 bases from V and 4 bases from J; junction bases left unmatched: 5. There are 15 residues in the CDR3. CDR1 and CDR2 (germline): SGHDN, FVKESK. CDR3 amino acids: CASSQDTGVGYGYTF. The CDR3 DNA is TGTGCCAGCAGCCAAGATACAGGGGTGGGCTATGGCTACACCTTC.

As regards this clone: With only one base between it and a far larger clone, this is likely a read error. This chain uses TRBV5-8 with TRBJ1-4; 10 bases map to TRBD1. V shed 3 bases, J shed 6 bases, and the junction held 2 bases outside the gene matches. Looked up from germline, CDR1 is SGHTS and CDR2 is YDEGEE. This CDR3 contains 14 residues. CDR3 nucleotides: TGTGCCAGCAGCTCCGGGACAGGGGATGAAAAACTGTTTTTT. Translating gives CASSSGTGDEKLFF.

The chain joins TRBV7-3 to TRBJ1-1, with D unclear. Trimming took 1 base from V and 11 from J, leaving 14 bases between them. The CDR3 loop spans 13 amino acids. The germline gives CDR1 SGHTA, CDR2 FQGTGA. The CDR3 bases are TGTGCCAGCAGCTTAAGGCATCGCGATGCCGCTTTCTTT. Amino acid sequence: CASSLRHRDAAFF.

The chain uses TRBV5-1 and TRBJ2-2; D gene uncertain. The V and J ends lost 4 bases and 1 base respectively, with 2 bases between them. The CDR3 covers 12 residues. Germline CDR1 and CDR2: SGHRS and YFSETQ. The CDR3 DNA sequence: TGCGCCAGCAGCCAGAACACCGGGGAGCTGTTTTTT. This codes for CASSQNTGELFF.

The chain has TRBV11-2 and TRBJ2-7; D is possibly TRBD2 (7 bases). Trimming shortened V by 4 bases and J by 2 bases, and 27 bases separated the two germline ends. CDR1 and CDR2 (germline): SGHAT, FQNNGV. This CDR3 contains 19 residues. CDR3 coding DNA: TGTGCCAGCAGCTCCCCGCCCGGGGGGCGGAGGAGGGTAGCCTACGAGCAGTACTTC. Its protein product is CASSSPPGGRRRVAYEQYF. Full variable domain (outside the CDR3, taken from reference TRBV11-2 and TRBJ2-7): EAGVAQSPRYKIIEKRQSVAFWCNPISGHATLYWYQQILGQGPKLLIQFQNNGVVDDSQLPKDRFSAERLKGVDSTLKIQPAKLEDSAVYLCASSSPPGGRRRVAYEQYFGPGTRLTVT.

CDR3 DNA: TGTGCCAGCAGTTTATCGAGATATCAGCCCCAGCATTTT. It encodes CASSLSRYQPQHF. The chain employs TRBV27 and TRBJ1-5; D remains unclear. The CDR3 is made up of 13 amino acids. V dropped 0 bases and J dropped 5 bases, with 5 bases sitting between them. Per the germline V gene, CDR1 is MNHEY and CDR2 is SMNVEV (reference sequence).

V and J are TRBV19 and TRBJ2-7; D perhaps matches TRBD2 (6 bases). CDR1 and CDR2 (germline): LNHDA, SQIVND (reference sequence). V was clipped by 4 bases and J by 4 bases, with 11 bases between them. The CDR3 loop spans 13 amino acids. The DNA of the CDR3 is TGTGCCAGTAGTAGCGGGAACCCTTACGAGCAGTACTTC. Translating it yields CASSSGNPYEQYF.

The J gene is TRBJ2-7, the V gene TRBV5-1; D is undetermined. The CDR3 spans 14 residues. Deletions cut 1 base from V and 4 bases from J, with 12 bases between. Germline CDR1 reads SGHRS; CDR2 reads YFSETQ. The CDR3 reads CASSLKGTTYEQYF. DNA for the CDR3: TGCGCCAGCAGCTTGAAGGGTACCACTTACGAGCAGTACTTC. Filled out from reference TRBV5-1 and TRBJ2-7, the complete variable domain reads KAGVTQTPRYLIKTRGQQVTLSCSPISGHRSVSWYQQTPGQGLQFLFEYFSETQRNKGNFPGRFSGRQFSNSRSEMNVSTLELGDSALYLCASSLKGTTYEQYFGPGTRLTVT.

The chain joins TRBV27 to TRBJ1-5, with D possibly TRBD1 on 5 matching bases. Trimming took off 10 bases at V and 0 bases at J, with 13 bases between the two ends. The CDR3 length is 14 residues. Germline CDR1 MNHEY, CDR2 SMNVEV (reference sequence). DNA of the CDR3: TGTGCCACCCACCCAGGGAATAGCAATCAGCCCCAGCATTTT. It encodes CATHPGNSNQPQHF.

This clone was found once. The chain recombines TRBV4-1 with TRBJ1-2, with a weak D call TRBD1 (6 bases). This CDR3 comprises 13 residues. Trimming removed 3 bases from V and 8 bases from J, with 13 bases in between. The germline V gene has CDR1 MGHRA and CDR2 YSYEKL. The CDR3 DNA reads as TGCGCCAGCAGCCACCTGGACAGCTTGGGCTACACCTTC. Translated, it gives CASSHLDSLGYTF.

This rearrangement joins TRBV6-5 to TRBJ2-7; D is ambiguous. Germline assignment: CDR1 MNHEY and CDR2 SVGAGI. The CDR3 covers 11 residues. V gave up 6 bases and J gave up 6 bases, with 9 bases separating them. The CDR3 DNA reads TGTGCCAGCAGCTCACCGGGCGAGCAGTACTTC. This codes for CASSSPGEQYF.

The chain links TRBV7-2 to TRBJ1-4; possible D gene TRBD1, 5 bases. Trimming removed 1 base from V and 7 bases from J, with 10 bases in between. Germline V CDR1 and CDR2: SGHTA, FQGNSA. The CDR3 has 14 amino acids. The CDR3 loop is CASSLGGGGEKLFF. CDR3 bases: TGTGCCAGCAGCTTAGGGGGCGGGGGTGAAAAACTGTTTTTT. Full variable domain (missing parts from reference TRBV7-2 and TRBJ1-4): GAGVSQSPSNKVTEKGKDVELRCDPISGHTALYWYRQSLGQGLEFLIYFQGNSAPDKSGLPSDRFSAERTGGSVSTLTIQRTQQEDSAVYLCASSLGGGGEKLFFGSGTQLSVL.

This clone was seen a single time. The chain joins TRBV30 to TRBJ1-6, with D maybe TRBD1 (5 bases). Germline CDR1 and CDR2: GTSNPN and SVGIG (reference sequence). The CDR3 runs 12 residues. Trimming took off 8 bases at V and 7 bases at J, with 12 bases between the two ends. The CDR3 coding sequence is TGTGCCGCGCGAGGGGAAAATTCACCCCTCCACTTT. It translates to CAARGENSPLHF.

The chain uses TRBV3-1 (or the pseudogene TRBV3-2) and TRBJ2-1, with 12 bases fitting TRBD2. The germline gives CDR1 LGHDT, CDR2 YNNKEL (reference sequence). The CDR3 is made up of 15 amino acids. Losses at the gene ends were 6 bases for V and 8 bases for J; bases not matched to a gene: 8. CDR3 protein: CASRTSGSWFDEQFF. The CDR3 coding sequence is TGTGCCAGCAGGACTAGCGGGAGTTGGTTCGATGAGCAGTTCTTC.

The genes are TRBV28 and TRBJ2-3, with D perhaps matching TRBD2 (7 bases). The length of the CDR3 is 18 residues. Looked up from germline, CDR1 is MDHEN and CDR2 is SYDVKM. V shed 6 bases and J shed 3 bases, with 25 bases lying between them. CDR3 sequence reads: CASSTGTRGLGVTDTQYF. DNA for the CDR3: TGTGCCAGCAGCACCGGGACACGAGGACTAGGAGTTACAGATACGCAGTATTTT.

V usage is TRBV4-3 and J usage is TRBJ1-3; unclear D gene. Trimming shortened V by 0 bases and J by 3 bases, and 15 bases separated the two germline ends. The length of the CDR3 is 17 residues. CDR1 and CDR2 from the germline V gene are LGHNA and YSLEER. The CDR3 DNA reads TGCGCCAGCAGCCAAGATGGCCGGCAGGCTAATGGAAACACCATATATTTT. Its translation: CASSQDGRQANGNTIYF.

The genes are TRBV9 and TRBJ2-2, with D unclear. Trimming took off 2 bases at V and 6 bases at J, with 5 bases between the two ends. The CDR3 contains 12 residues. From germline, CDR1 is SGDLS and CDR2 YYNGEE. The CDR3 coding sequence is TGTGCCAGCAGCGTGTTTTCCGGGGAGCTGTTTTTT. It translates to CASSVFSGELFF. The full variable domain, its missing parts supplied by reference TRBV9 and TRBJ2-2, is DSGVTQTPKHLITATGQRVTLRCSPRSGDLSVYWYQQSLDQGLQFLIQYYNGEERAKGNILERFSAQQFPDLHSELNLSSLELGDSALYFCASSVFSGELFFGEGSRLTVL.